This T cell receptor (beta chain) comes out of a study of post-analysis software for immune sequencing data. The study's findings and limits: Patients had higher frequencies than controls of five TRBV segments, including TRBV5-6, TRBV5-1 and TRBV20-1. Same-batch samples co-clustered strongly by F measure.

With regard to this clonotype: Its specificity is not known.

The germline CDR1 and CDR2 sequences are SGHTA and FQGNSA. This CDR3 is 13 amino acids long. Unique molecular identifiers had been added to the TCR beta cDNA libraries. TCRdb re-called the PCR reads through MiXCR, storing one row per CDR3 protein. The sample records roughly 800,000 distinct CDR3 sequences, more than 45% being singletons. This TCR was recovered from a girl between 5 and 17 years old with multiple sclerosis. The specimen was blood. V is TRBV7-2 and J is TRBJ2-1; 7 nucleotides align to TRBD2. CDR3 region: CRPEGRAYNEQFF. CDR3 in DNA: TGTCGCCCCGAGGGGAGGGCCTACAATGAGCAGTTCTTC.